One sample yielded the 27 T cell receptor beta chains listed below, sequenced in a study of blood T cell repertoires in COVID-19. The repertoire was sequenced with immunoSEQ multiplex PCR; TCRdb's copy has only in-frame clones and lacks some. The sample holds around 30,000 clones; roughly 85% are singletons and the top ten take under 8%. Sequencing was carried out using peripheral blood. Every receptor here comes from a man aged 60-69 years with active COVID-19.

The chain couples TRBV7-2 to TRBJ2-3; tentatively, D is TRBD2 (6 bases). CDR1 is SGHTA, CDR2 FQGNSA, per germline. This CDR3 comprises 15 residues. Trimming left V 2 bases short and J 6 bases short, with 15 bases between. This CDR3 is CASSLRPGRLDTQYF. CDR3 nucleotides: TGTGCCAGCAGCTTACGGCCAGGGAGGTTGGATACGCAGTATTTT.

The chain couples TRBV11-3 to TRBJ2-1; 8 positions agree with TRBD2. Trimming took 3 bases from V and 7 from J; bases not matched to a gene: 11. Germline loops: CDR1 SGHNT, CDR2 YENEEA. The CDR3 extends over 16 amino acids. The CDR3 spells CASSLTDTGRANEQFF. The DNA of the CDR3 is TGTGCCAGCAGCTTGACGGACACCGGGAGGGCAAATGAGCAGTTCTTC.

CDR3 amino acids: CASSEQGNYGYTF. CDR3 bases: TGTGCCAGCAGCGAACAGGGGAACTATGGCTACACCTTC. The V gene is TRBV14, the J gene TRBJ1-2, with 7 nucleotides matching TRBD1. The CDR3 has 13 residues. Germline-derived CDR1 and CDR2 are SGHDN and FVKESK. J lost 2 bases, V lost 5 bases, and 2 bases had no gene match.

The gene calls are TRBV18 and TRBJ2-7; 12 bases line up with TRBD1. Germline V gene lookup returns CDR1 KGHSH and CDR2 LQKENI. Unmatched junction bases numbered 3, after V lost 2 bases and J lost 4 bases. The CDR3 contains 15 residues. CDR3: CASSPGTGGWYEQYF. The CDR3 nucleotides read TGTGCCAGCTCACCAGGGACAGGGGGCTGGTACGAGCAGTACTTC.

This clone was seen a few times. The chain uses TRBV27 and TRBJ1-5; D is unclear. The V end was cut by 6 bases, the J end by 4 bases, with 13 bases between. Germline CDR1 MNHEY, CDR2 SMNVEV (reference sequence). This CDR3 has 14 residues. The CDR3 DNA sequence: TGTGCCAGCAGCCTTAGGGAGACGAATCAGCCCCAGCATTTT. It yields the protein CASSLRETNQPQHF.

This clone has a single count. This chain uses TRBV5-4 with TRBJ2-7; 11 nucleotides match TRBD2. The CDR3 has 19 amino acids. The V segment lost 3 bases and the J segment 2 bases; nucleotides outside the gene matches: 16. Germline CDR1 and CDR2: SGHNT and YYREEE (reference sequence). CDR3 nucleotide sequence: TGTGCCAGCAGCTCCAAAACTAGCGGGGGCTTTTGGGAACCCTACGAGCAGTACTTC. Its translation: CASSSKTSGGFWEPYEQYF. The full variable domain, completed using reference TRBV5-4 and TRBJ2-7, is ETGVTQSPTHLIKTRGQQVTLRCSSQSGHNTVSWYQQALGQGPQFIFQYYREEENGRGNFPPRFSGLQFPNYSSELNVNALELDDSALYLCASSSKTSGGFWEPYEQYFGPGTRLTVT.

This rearrangement joins TRBV6-5 to TRBJ1-6, with 8 nucleotides matching TRBD1. The CDR3 totals 14 residues. Germline CDR1 is MNHEY and CDR2 is SVGAGI. V trimming: 6 bases; J trimming: 9 bases; junction bases outside the gene matches: 7. CDR3 in amino acids: CASRVGQGGSPLHF. CDR3 coding DNA: TGTGCCAGCAGGGTAGGACAGGGAGGTTCACCCCTCCACTTT.

This chain joins TRBV28 and TRBJ2-3; the D is unclear. Germline V gene sequence: CDR1 MDHEN, CDR2 SYDVKM. Trimming stripped 5 bases from V and 3 bases from J, with 18 bases between. CDR3 length: 16 residues. The CDR3 is CASSLIEAPRTDTQYF. The CDR3 DNA is TGTGCCAGCAGTCTGATTGAGGCCCCCCGAACAGATACGCAGTATTTT.

The rearrangement links TRBV6-5 to TRBJ2-1; TRBD1 matches 8 bases. Per germline, CDR1 MNHEY and CDR2 SVGAGI. V lost 5 bases, J lost 0 bases, and 3 bases stayed unmatched. The length of the CDR3 is 15 residues. This CDR3 is CASSNRGSSYNEQFF. The CDR3 nucleotides read TGTGCCAGCAGTAACAGGGGGAGCTCCTACAATGAGCAGTTCTTC.

This sequence joins TRBV14 and TRBJ2-1; 7 bases match TRBD2. J lost 7 bases, V lost 1 base, and 4 bases had no gene match. Germline V gene data show CDR1 as SGHDN and CDR2 as FVKESK. CDR3 length: 14 amino acids. In DNA, the CDR3 is TGTGCCAGCAGCCAAGGGCTAGCGGTGAATGAGCAGTTCTTC. Its protein product is CASSQGLAVNEQFF.

This chain connects TRBV19 to TRBJ1-6, with D maybe TRBD1 (6 bases). V lost 9 bases, J lost 8 bases, and 17 bases lay in between. In germline, CDR1 is LNHDA, CDR2 SQIVND (reference sequence). The CDR3 is made up of 14 amino acids. The CDR3, as DNA: TGTGCCAGCAGAAGGGACACCTCCTATTCACCCCTCCACTTT. It translates to CASRRDTSYSPLHF.

This sequence joins TRBV7-9 and TRBJ2-2; D may be TRBD2 (6 bases). The V end was cut by 2 bases, the J end by 1 base, with 8 bases between. Looked up from germline, CDR1 is SEHNR and CDR2 is FQNEAQ (reference sequence). The CDR3 spans 15 residues. CDR3 region: CASSLTSLNTGELFF. The CDR3, as DNA: TGTGCCAGCAGCTTAACTAGCTTGAACACCGGGGAGCTGTTTTTT.

This clone was picked up one time. The gene calls are TRBV5-1 and TRBJ2-7, with 9 nucleotides matching TRBD1. This CDR3 spans 16 amino acids. The V segment lost 0 bases and the J segment 5 bases; nucleotides outside the gene matches: 9. The germline V gene encodes CDR1 SGHRS and CDR2 YFSETQ. The CDR3 nucleotides read TGCGCCAGCAGCTTGGGTAGCTGGACAGGGGTCCACGAGCAGTACTTC. Protein sequence: CASSLGSWTGVHEQYF.

In the case of this clone: Sequence at one end of the junction differs from germline and may be a read error. J is TRBJ2-5 and V is TRBV19; 8 bases fit TRBD1. The CDR3 runs 15 residues. Germline V gives CDR1 LNHDA, CDR2 SQIVND (reference sequence). CDR3 sequence: CASRISGGNGETQYF. The CDR3 bases are TGTGCCAGTCGTATCTCAGGGGGCAACGGGGAGACCCAGTACTTC.

The chain has TRBV24-1 and TRBJ2-2; 10 bases fit TRBD1. Germline V CDR1 and CDR2: KGHDR, SFDVKD. CDR3 length equals 19 residues. Germline trimming cut 3 bases from V and 3 bases from J; bases unmatched to any gene: 12. The CDR3 DNA reads as TGTGCCACCAGTGATAGATGGGACAGGGGCCTTTTGGACACCGGGGAGCTGTTTTTT. Translation: CATSDRWDRGLLDTGELFF.

The V call is TRBV5-1, the J call TRBJ2-1; D is undetermined. The germline V gene encodes CDR1 SGHRS and CDR2 YFSETQ. This CDR3 contains 14 residues. Trimming stripped 2 bases from V and 0 bases from J, with 6 bases between. CDR3 loop: CASSFDTSYNEQFF. CDR3 DNA sequence: TGCGCCAGCAGCTTTGACACCTCCTACAATGAGCAGTTCTTC. The variable domain in full, completed from reference TRBV5-1 and TRBJ2-1, reads KAGVTQTPRYLIKTRGQQVTLSCSPISGHRSVSWYQQTPGQGLQFLFEYFSETQRNKGNFPGRFSGRQFSNSRSEMNVSTLELGDSALYLCASSFDTSYNEQFFGPGTRLTVL.

J is TRBJ2-3 and V is TRBV18; D call uncertain. This CDR3 region has 15 residues. Germline assignment: CDR1 KGHSH and CDR2 LQKENI. Trimming removed 3 bases at V and 3 bases at J, with 13 bases between. The CDR3 spells CASSPAGTWTDTQYF. The CDR3 DNA is TGTGCCAGCTCACCCGCAGGTACATGGACAGATACGCAGTATTTT. Combining the CDR3 with reference TRBV18 and TRBJ2-3 gives the whole variable domain NAGVMQNPRHLVRRRGQEARLRCSPMKGHSHVYWYRQLPEEGLKFMVYLQKENIIDESGMPKERFSAEFPKEGPSILRIQQVVRGDSAAYFCASSPAGTWTDTQYFGPGTRLTVL.

The V and J genes are TRBV5-1 and TRBJ2-1; 11 bases agree with TRBD2. CDR3 length: 16 amino acids. Germline CDR1 reads SGHRS; CDR2 reads YFSETQ. The J segment lost 5 bases and the V segment lost 2 bases, leaving 6 bases of the junction unmatched. This CDR3 is CASSFPGLAANNEQFF. In nucleotides, the CDR3 is TGCGCCAGCAGCTTCCCGGGACTAGCGGCTAACAATGAGCAGTTCTTC.

The genes are TRBV7-9 and TRBJ1-5; TRBD1 might be the D (6 bases). Germline lookup yields CDR1 SEHNR and CDR2 FQNEAQ (reference sequence). The CDR3 extends over 13 amino acids. Deletions cut 5 bases from V and 3 bases from J, with 8 bases between. This chain's CDR3 is CASSRGANQPQHF. Written as DNA, the CDR3 is TGTGCCAGCAGCCGGGGGGCCAATCAGCCCCAGCATTTT.

The chain uses TRBV27 and TRBJ1-2, with D tentatively TRBD1 (6 bases). The CDR3 sequence is 14 residues long. CDR1 and CDR2 from the germline V gene are MNHEY and SMNVEV (reference sequence). Trimming removed 5 bases from V and 7 bases from J, with 17 bases in between. CDR3 sequence (DNA): TGTGCCAGCAGTCAGGGACAACGTCTAGGTGGCTACACCTTC. It yields the protein CASSQGQRLGGYTF.

The chain is built from TRBV2 and TRBJ1-5; D is undetermined. V lost 6 bases, J lost 7 bases, and 13 bases lay in between. CDR1 and CDR2 from the germline V gene are SNHLY and FYNNEI. This CDR3 has 13 residues. The CDR3 loop reads CASRGSGSQPQHF. For the CDR3, the DNA is TGTGCCAGCAGGGGGAGCGGGAGCCAGCCCCAGCATTTT.

For this clone: The junction does not match germline at one end; this may be a read error. The rearrangement links TRBV7-2 to TRBJ2-7; 11 bases match TRBD2. The CDR3 length is 15 residues. Germline CDR1 and CDR2: SGHTA and FQGNSA. The CDR3 DNA follows: TGTGCCAGCACCTTACTAGCGGGAGACTCCTACGAGCAGTACTTC. It is translated as CASTLLAGDSYEQYF. Drawing the rest from reference TRBV7-2 and TRBJ2-7, the complete variable domain is GAGVSQSPSNKVTEKGKDVELRCDPISGHTALYWYRQSLGQGLEFLIYFQGNSAPDKSGLPSDRFSAERTGGSVSTLTIQRTQQEDSAVYLCASTLLAGDSYEQYFGPGTRLTVT.

The V and J genes are TRBV5-1 and TRBJ1-4; D gene uncertain. V dropped 0 bases and J dropped 0 bases, with 21 bases sitting between them. Germline V gives CDR1 SGHRS, CDR2 YFSETQ. This CDR3 comprises 20 residues. The CDR3 here is CASSLVVGENALATNEKLFF. Here the CDR3 DNA reads TGCGCCAGCAGCTTGGTTGTGGGCGAAAACGCACTTGCAACTAATGAAAAACTGTTTTTT.

The chain is built from TRBV9 and TRBJ2-3, with 7 bases fitting TRBD2. Per the germline V gene, CDR1 is SGDLS and CDR2 is YYNGEE. The CDR3 length is 15 residues. Unmatched junction bases numbered 14, after V lost 8 bases and J lost 5 bases. CDR3 coding DNA: TGTGCCAGTCCTTCGGCGGGAGAGCTTAGAGATACGCAGTATTTT. This codes for CASPSAGELRDTQYF.

The chain is built from TRBV5-8 and TRBJ2-6; 8 positions match TRBD1. This CDR3 region has 16 residues. Germline CDR1 SGHTS, CDR2 YDEGEE. J lost 0 bases, V lost 4 bases, and 3 bases had no gene match. CDR3 sequence: CASSRGQVSGANVLTF. The DNA of the CDR3 is TGTGCCAGCAGCCGGGGACAGGTCTCTGGGGCCAACGTCCTGACTTTC.

The chain has TRBV19 and TRBJ2-2, with D possibly matching TRBD1 (5 bases). Trimming left V 6 bases short and J 1 base short, with 9 bases between. The germline gives CDR1 LNHDA, CDR2 SQIVND (reference sequence). This CDR3 is built from 14 residues. CDR3: CASRITGNTGELFF. The CDR3 DNA is TGTGCCAGTAGGATTACAGGGAACACCGGGGAGCTGTTTTTT.

The chain carries TRBV19 and TRBJ1-2, with 7 bases matching TRBD1. The junction had 8 bases not matched to a gene; V was cut back by 6 bases and J by 4 bases. Germline V lookup: CDR1 LNHDA, CDR2 SQIVND (reference sequence). The CDR3 extends over 14 amino acids. The CDR3 DNA is TGTGCCAGTAGCACGAGGGGGCCGGGCTATGGCTACACCTTC. The encoded protein is CASSTRGPGYGYTF. Full variable domain (missing parts from reference TRBV19 and TRBJ1-2): DGGITQSPKYLFRKEGQNVTLSCEQNLNHDAMYWYRQDPGQGLRLIYYSQIVNDFQKGDIAEGYSVSREKKESFPLTVTSAQKNPTAFYLCASSTRGPGYGYTFGSGTRLTVV.